What follows are 20 T cell receptor beta chains derived from one specimen sequenced in a study of cytomegalovirus exposure and HLA in healthy donors. Measured with immunoSEQ multiplex PCR; TCRdb has only the in-frame clones, and not every one. Of around 100,000 clones listed, about 95% are singletons. The source material was PBMCs. The receptors come from a woman aged 18-35 years in good health and CMV-seronegative.

The DNA of the CDR3 is TGTGCCAGCAGCTTCCGGCTAGCGGGACACTACAATGAGCAGTTCTTC. Protein sequence: CASSFRLAGHYNEQFF. The gene calls are TRBV5-8 and TRBJ2-1, with 9 positions matching TRBD2. After removal of 2 bases from V and 3 bases from J, the junction contained 6 bases not matched to a gene. Germline assignment: CDR1 SGHTS and CDR2 YDEGEE. The CDR3 spans 16 residues.

The chain has TRBV6-1 and TRBJ2-1; 9 nucleotides line up with TRBD2. Germline V gene sequence: CDR1 MNHNS, CDR2 SASEGT. J gave up 3 bases and V 6 bases, and 6 bases lay outside the gene matches. The CDR3 is 15 residues long. The CDR3 protein is CASRMIAGDYNEQFF. The CDR3, as DNA: TGTGCCAGCAGAATGATAGCGGGGGACTACAATGAGCAGTTCTTC.

In the case of this clone: Other DNA sequences in the same sample also yield this CDR3. The chain recombines TRBV18 with TRBJ1-2; 8 nucleotides align to TRBD1. CDR1 is KGHSH, CDR2 LQKENI, per germline. V shed 6 bases, J shed 3 bases, and the junction held 3 bases outside the gene matches. The CDR3 sequence is 13 residues long. DNA of the CDR3: TGTGCCAGCTCCCCGGACAGGGACTATGGCTACACCTTC. Amino acids: CASSPDRDYGYTF.

The V gene is TRBV7-9, the J gene TRBJ2-3; TRBD2 aligns across 11 bases. Germline V CDR1 and CDR2: SEHNR, FQNEAQ (reference sequence). The CDR3 is made up of 15 amino acids. The V gene end was trimmed by 6 bases and the J gene end by 5 bases; junction bases not matched to a gene: 7. CDR3 coding DNA: TGTGCCAGCAGGATAGCGGGAGGGTTTGGAGATACGCAGTATTTT. It encodes CASRIAGGFGDTQYF.

This chain uses TRBV7-2 with TRBJ2-1, with 9 positions matching TRBD1. V was pared by 5 bases and J by 0 bases, with 2 bases of the junction left unmatched. Germline-derived CDR1 and CDR2 are SGHTA and FQGNSA. The CDR3 sequence is 15 residues long. The DNA of the CDR3 is TGTGCCAGCAGCCGGGGACAGGGCTCCTACAATGAGCAGTTCTTC. This codes for CASSRGQGSYNEQFF.

The chain is built from TRBV7-2 and TRBJ1-5; 8 bases are shared with TRBD1. Losses at the gene ends were 5 bases for V and 6 bases for J; bases not matched to a gene: 9. The CDR3 runs 15 residues. Germline CDR1 is SGHTA and CDR2 is FQGNSA. The CDR3 loop is CASSQGQGQFQPQHF. CDR3 nucleotides: TGTGCCAGCAGCCAAGGACAGGGCCAATTTCAGCCCCAGCATTTT.

V and J are TRBV6-1 and TRBJ1-2; D may be TRBD1 (5 bases). Trimming took off 5 bases at V and 2 bases at J, with 12 bases between the two ends. The V gene's germline CDR1 is MNHNS and CDR2 SASEGT. The CDR3 sequence is 14 residues long. CDR3 nucleotide sequence: TGTGCCAGCAGTTCGGGACTGATGAACTATGGCTACACCTTC. It translates to CASSSGLMNYGYTF.

This chain uses TRBV11-2 with TRBJ2-1, with TRBD2 as a possible D gene (6 bases). Germline assignment: CDR1 SGHAT and CDR2 FQNNGV. V shed 1 base and J shed 8 bases, with 15 bases lying between them. The CDR3 sequence is 15 residues long. CDR3 in DNA: TGTGCCAGCAGCTTAGGAGACGGGAGTGGGGATGAGCAGTTCTTC. Its protein is CASSLGDGSGDEQFF.

This clone was detected only once. V gene TRBV7-9 combines with J gene TRBJ1-2, with a weak D call TRBD1 (6 bases). CDR1 and CDR2 from the germline V gene are SEHNR and FQNEAQ (reference sequence). Trimming took off 5 bases at V and 4 bases at J, with 11 bases between the two ends. This CDR3 spans 13 amino acids. The CDR3 spells CASSPDRIYGYTF. The CDR3 DNA sequence: TGTGCCAGCAGCCCTGACAGGATCTATGGCTACACCTTC.

This chain links TRBV5-6 with TRBJ1-1; D is unclear. Deletions cut 0 bases from V and 6 bases from J, with 18 bases between. The CDR3 has 16 amino acids. CDR1 is SGHDT, CDR2 YYEEEE, per germline. CDR3 residues: CASSLGTRGVAAEAFF. In DNA, the CDR3 is TGTGCCAGCAGCTTGGGAACCCGAGGAGTAGCCGCTGAAGCTTTCTTT.

V usage is TRBV28 and J usage is TRBJ2-7; weak D call: TRBD2 (7 bases). Trimming took 5 bases from V and 1 from J, leaving 15 bases between them. Germline CDR1 is MDHEN and CDR2 is SYDVKM. This CDR3 has 15 amino acids. CDR3 nucleotide sequence: TGTGCCAGCAGTCCCCGGGGGGCCGGATCCTACGAGCAGTACTTC. Translation: CASSPRGAGSYEQYF.

The chain employs TRBV6-4 and TRBJ2-3, with 8 bases identical to TRBD2. Germline CDR1 is MRHNA and CDR2 is SNTAGT. The V and J ends lost 4 bases and 5 bases, in that order; junction bases with no gene match: 8. The CDR3 has 15 residues. In DNA form, the CDR3 reads TGTGCCAGCAGTGGAACGGGAGGGCCTATAGATACGCAGTATTTT. Translating it yields CASSGTGGPIDTQYF.

This chain uses TRBV4-1 with TRBJ2-3; 11 positions match TRBD2. V lost 0 bases, J lost 3 bases, and 5 bases stayed unmatched. There are 17 residues in the CDR3. The germline CDR1 and CDR2 sequences are MGHRA and YSYEKL. The CDR3: CASSQEGASGRTDTQYF. Written as DNA, the CDR3 is TGCGCCAGCAGCCAAGAGGGAGCTAGCGGGAGGACAGATACGCAGTATTTT.

The chain uses TRBV6-1 and TRBJ1-2; the D gene is possibly TRBD1 (6 bases). The CDR3 length is 15 residues. The germline gives CDR1 MNHNS, CDR2 SASEGT. V gave up 0 bases and J gave up 8 bases, with 16 bases separating them. In DNA, the CDR3 is TGTGCCAGCAGTGAAGCGGGTACAGGGCAATACGGCTACACCTTC. It yields the protein CASSEAGTGQYGYTF.

To note about this clone: Germline is not matched at one junction end, which may reflect a read error. The chain couples TRBV9 to TRBJ1-2; D is possibly TRBD1 (6 bases). This CDR3 has 12 amino acids. The germline CDR1 and CDR2 sequences are SGDLS and YYNGEE. The CDR3 is CTSSVDGNRAGF. CDR3 sequence (DNA): TGTACCAGCAGCGTAGATGGGAACAGGGCCGGCTTC.

The chain links TRBV18 to TRBJ2-3, with D tentatively TRBD1 (6 bases). Trimming left V 8 bases short and J 5 bases short, with 14 bases between. Germline loops: CDR1 KGHSH, CDR2 LQKENI. This CDR3 region has 13 residues. The CDR3 here is CASTRSQGDTQYF. The CDR3 DNA reads TGTGCCAGCACCCGCTCACAGGGAGATACGCAGTATTTT.

The chain has TRBV7-2 and TRBJ2-1; 9 bases agree with TRBD2. Germline CDR1 and CDR2: SGHTA and FQGNSA. CDR3 size: 14 residues. Germline trimming cut 1 base from V and 7 bases from J; bases unmatched to any gene: 2. CDR3 amino acids: CASSLGLAENEQFF. CDR3 nucleotide sequence: TGTGCCAGCAGCTTAGGACTAGCGGAAAATGAGCAGTTCTTC.

This chain links TRBV6-6 with TRBJ1-1, with unresolved D. Germline CDR1 MNHNY, CDR2 SVGAGI (reference sequence). V was clipped by 8 bases and J by 3 bases, with 16 bases between them. The CDR3 runs to 14 residues. CDR3 coding DNA: TGTGCCAGCGGCTATACTAATTCGTACACTGAAGCTTTCTTT. Translating gives CASGYTNSYTEAFF.

The chain carries TRBV19 and TRBJ2-1, with TRBD2 as a possible D gene (6 bases). Trimming removed 5 bases from V and 6 bases from J, with 14 bases in between. The CDR3 has 14 residues. CDR1 LNHDA and CDR2 SQIVND come from the germline V gene (reference sequence). The CDR3 bases are TGTGCCAGTAGTTATCGGGGCGGGACCAATGAGCAGTTCTTC. Its translation: CASSYRGGTNEQFF.

The chain links TRBV13 to TRBJ1-5, with D hard to call. CDR3 length: 12 residues. Germline V lookup: CDR1 PRHDT, CDR2 FYEKMQ (reference sequence). Trimming stripped 5 bases from V and 6 bases from J, with 8 bases between. The CDR3: CASSNPGQPQHF. The DNA of the CDR3 is TGTGCCAGCAGCAATCCGGGTCAGCCCCAGCATTTT.